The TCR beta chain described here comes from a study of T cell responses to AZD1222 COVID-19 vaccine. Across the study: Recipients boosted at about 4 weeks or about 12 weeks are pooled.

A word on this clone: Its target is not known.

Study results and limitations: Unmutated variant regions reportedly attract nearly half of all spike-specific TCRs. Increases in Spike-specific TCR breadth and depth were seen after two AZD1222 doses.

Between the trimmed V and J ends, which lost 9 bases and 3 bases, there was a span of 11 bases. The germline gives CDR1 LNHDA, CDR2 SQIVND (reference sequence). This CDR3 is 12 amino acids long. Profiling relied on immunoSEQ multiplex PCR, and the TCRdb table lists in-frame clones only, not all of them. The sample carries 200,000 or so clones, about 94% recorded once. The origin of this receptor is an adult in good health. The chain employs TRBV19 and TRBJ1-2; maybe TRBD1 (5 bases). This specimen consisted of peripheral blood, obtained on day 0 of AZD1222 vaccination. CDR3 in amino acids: CASTQGDYGYTF. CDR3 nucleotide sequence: TGTGCCAGCACCCAGGGAGACTATGGCTACACCTTC.